This T cell receptor beta chain emerged from a study of OX40 agonist ivuxolimab in advanced cancers. Sequencing was performed with immunoSEQ multiplex PCR; in TCRdb, only in-frame clones are kept and a portion is missing. Of nearly 60,000 clones in the sample, 80% to 90% were seen once. CDR3 length: 15 amino acids. The V end was cut by 5 bases, the J end by 4 bases, with 15 bases between. CDR1 is ENHRY, CDR2 SYGVKD, per germline. The rearrangement uses TRBV10-3 and TRBJ2-1; D remains ambiguous. The source material was CD4+ or CD8+ T cells sorted from blood, sampled in a trial of the OX40 agonist ivuxolimab. This sequence originates from an adult with an advanced solid tumor such as melanoma, head and neck, liver or kidney cancer. Written as DNA, the CDR3 is TGTGCCATCAGTAACGGACGAAACGATTACAATGAGCAGTTCTTC. Translation: CAISNGRNDYNEQFF.